The clone carrying this TCR beta chain was picked up one time. The antigen remains unidentified. This record belongs to a study of CD8+ T cells in alopecia areata. This CDR3 spans 15 amino acids. Germline loops: CDR1 MNHEY, CDR2 SVGAGI. V shed 3 bases and J shed 7 bases, with 16 bases lying between them. Regarding treatment: oral pan-JAK inhibitor, 5-10 mg twice daily. Individuals with alopecia areata gave both lesional scalp punch biopsies and peripheral blood for collection. Broader study findings: Elevated clonality characterized lesional scalp relative to normal scalp, particularly in alopecia totalis/universalis.

Extracted RNA was reverse transcribed, and the resulting cDNA served as sequencing template. Data came from immunoSEQ multiplex PCR; TCRdb stores just in-frame clones and leaves some out. The sample lists some 130,000 clones; about 50% were seen once. The receptor's source is a human donor with alopecia areata. Sequenced material: CD4+ T cells sorted from blood, taken at week 4, from a patient treated with tofacitinib. This chain uses TRBV6-5 with TRBJ2-1; D not resolved. The CDR3 region is CASSYSGIGSNEQFF. As DNA, the CDR3 is TGTGCCAGCAGTTATTCCGGAATCGGTTCAAATGAGCAGTTCTTC.